These 30 T cell receptor beta chains were sequenced from one sample in a study of molecular identifiers for immune sequencing clone quantification. MiXCR was run by TCRdb on the PCR reads, yielding one entry per CDR3 protein. In the table there are 30,000 to 45,000 distinct CDR3 sequences, roughly 20% of which are singletons. Material for sequencing was naive CD8+ T cells from blood, with Jurkat cell RNA spiked in. Subset defined: FACS-sorted CD8+CD4-CCR7+CD45RA+ naive T cells. Receptors originate from a human donor in good health. Some libraries in this study had Jurkat cell RNA spiked in.

This clonotype rates as medium-sized (0.01 to 0.1%). The chain has TRBV28 and TRBJ2-7; D unresolved. Germline-derived CDR1 and CDR2 are MDHEN and SYDVKM. This CDR3 has 12 amino acids. Deletions cut 5 bases from V and 3 bases from J, with 8 bases between. CDR3 DNA sequence: TGTGCCAGCAGTCCCTCAGGCTACGAGCAGTACTTC. Translation: CASSPSGYEQYF.

Details on this clonotype: This may come from a read error, since a much larger clone is one base off. DNA for the CDR3: TGTACCAGCAGTTCAGGGGGCGAGCAGTACTTC. This translates into CTSSSGGEQYF. V usage is TRBV28 and J usage is TRBJ2-7; 7 bases map to TRBD1. Looked up from germline, CDR1 is MDHEN and CDR2 is SYDVKM. This CDR3 region has 11 residues.

This clonotype turned up a few times. V gene TRBV4-3 combines with J gene TRBJ2-1; tentatively, D is TRBD2 (5 bases). Germline V lookup: CDR1 LGHNA, CDR2 YSLEER. V shed 2 bases and J shed 7 bases, with 18 bases lying between them. This CDR3 region has 16 residues. The chain's CDR3 is CASSQWLREIRNEQFF. CDR3 nucleotide sequence: TGCGCCAGCAGCCAATGGTTACGGGAAATCAGGAATGAGCAGTTCTTC.

This clonotype was observed many times. The chain recombines TRBV2 with TRBJ1-1, with D possibly TRBD1 on 6 matching bases. The CDR3 runs 14 residues. The germline V gene has CDR1 SNHLY and CDR2 FYNNEI. CDR3 in amino acids: CATTGYNYNTEAFF. CDR3 coding DNA: TGTGCGACAACAGGGTATAATTATAACACTGAAGCTTTCTTT. Filled out from reference TRBV2 and TRBJ1-1, the complete variable domain reads EPEVTQTPSHQVTQMGQEVILRCVPISNHLYFYWYRQILGQKVEFLVSFYNNEISEKSEIFDDQFSVERPDGSNFTLKIRSTKLEDSAMYFCATTGYNYNTEAFFGQGTRLTVV.

The chain joins TRBV7-9 to TRBJ2-5; D remains unclear. The CDR3 covers 12 residues. The V end was cut by 3 bases, the J end by 5 bases, with 7 bases between. Germline V CDR1 and CDR2: SEHNR, FQNEAQ (reference sequence). This CDR3 is CASSFSPETQYF. In DNA form, the CDR3 reads TGTGCCAGCAGCTTTTCTCCGGAGACCCAGTACTTC.

This clonotype was seen ten or more times. In DNA, the CDR3 is TGTGCCACCAGCAGAGATAAACAGGTCAATGAGCAGTTCTTC. It specifies CATSRDKQVNEQFF. The genes are TRBV15 and TRBJ2-1, with a tentative D call TRBD1 (5 bases). Germline CDR1 reads LNHNV; CDR2 reads YYDKDF (reference sequence). The V end was cut by 0 bases, the J end by 6 bases, with 9 bases between. The CDR3 has 14 amino acids.

This clonotype was detected ten times or more. The chain links TRBV14 to TRBJ2-5; D remains ambiguous. Germline V gene sequence: CDR1 SGHDN, CDR2 FVKESK. This CDR3 spans 13 amino acids. Deletions cut 6 bases from V and 3 bases from J, with 11 bases between. Written as DNA, the CDR3 is TGTGCCAGCAGTCTTTGGACGGAAGAGACCCAGTACTTC. The encoded protein is CASSLWTEETQYF.

About this clonotype: A single base separates this from a much larger clone, so it may be a read error. J is TRBJ2-3 and V is TRBV9; D is possibly TRBD1 (5 bases). The length of the CDR3 is 13 residues. Germline assignment: CDR1 SGDLS and CDR2 YYNGEE. CDR3 region: CASGVGGTDTQYF. In DNA form, the CDR3 reads TGTGCCAGCGGCGTAGGGGGCACAGATACGCAGTATTTT.

As regards this clonotype: It is likely a read error, because the conserved phenylalanine at the end of the CDR3 is missing. The rearrangement uses TRBV7-7 and TRBJ1-1; D is uncertain. Per the germline V gene, CDR1 is SSHAT and CDR2 is FNYEAQ (reference sequence). The germline V and J ends were trimmed by 3 bases and 1 base, with 6 bases remaining between them. The length of the CDR3 is 13 residues. The CDR3 sequence: CASSLGRNTEAFL. As DNA, the CDR3 is TGTGCCAGCAGCTTGGGCCGGAACACTGAAGCTTTCTTA.

The CDR3 spells CASSSTLDTQYF. The CDR3 nucleotides are TGTGCCAGCAGCTCTACATTGGATACGCAGTATTTT. The chain uses TRBV12-3 or TRBV12-4 and TRBJ2-3; D call uncertain. V lost 6 bases, J lost 6 bases, and 10 bases lay in between. The CDR3 has 12 amino acids.

This clonotype was seen many times. The chain has TRBV20-1 and TRBJ2-7; D possibly matches TRBD1 or TRBD2 (7 bases each). CDR3 length equals 12 residues. Looked up from germline, CDR1 is DFQATT and CDR2 is SNEGSKA (reference sequence). The CDR3 coding sequence is TGCAGCGCCCCAGGGGGGGCCTACGAGCAGTACTTC. Protein product: CSAPGGAYEQYF.

This clonotype was recorded at least ten times. The chain joins TRBV28 to TRBJ2-1; D tentatively fits TRBD1 or TRBD2 (5 bases each). This CDR3 contains 17 residues. The germline gives CDR1 MDHEN, CDR2 SYDVKM. The ends were cut back, 4 bases at V and 5 bases at J, with 21 bases in the middle. In nucleotides, the CDR3 is TGTGCCAGCAGTTCTCCTCGGGACCCCCAAGGCGACAATGAGCAGTTCTTC. Translation: CASSSPRDPQGDNEQFF. The whole variable domain, filled in from reference TRBV28 and TRBJ2-1, reads DVKVTQSSRYLVKRTGEKVFLECVQDMDHENMFWYRQDPGLGLRLIYFSYDVKMKEKGDIPEGYSVSREKKERFSLILESASTNQTSMYLCASSSPRDPQGDNEQFFGPGTRLTVL.

This clonotype was counted ten times or more. The chain couples TRBV7-8 to TRBJ1-5; D call uncertain. The V gene lost 2 bases and the J gene lost 9 bases, with 14 bases spanning the gap. Germline V gene sequence: CDR1 SGHVS, CDR2 FQNEAQ. The CDR3 loop spans 14 amino acids. The CDR3 bases are TGTGCCAGCAGCTTAATCGTGGGCCCTGGGCCCCAGCATTTT. Amino acids: CASSLIVGPGPQHF.

The V gene is TRBV12-3 or TRBV12-4, the J gene TRBJ1-2, with a weak D call TRBD1 (5 bases). CDR3 length: 17 amino acids. Trimming took off 1 base at V and 1 base at J, with 16 bases between the two ends. The CDR3 region is CASSLGNKGLRNYGYTF. The CDR3 DNA reads TGTGCCAGCAGTTTAGGAAACAAGGGACTGCGTAACTATGGCTACACCTTC.

At least ten counts were recorded for this clonotype. The V and J genes are TRBV28 and TRBJ2-3; D tentatively fits TRBD1 or TRBD2 (6 bases each). V lost 5 bases, J lost 6 bases, and 21 bases lay in between. Germline CDR1 reads MDHEN; CDR2 reads SYDVKM. This CDR3 has 16 amino acids. CDR3 sequence (DNA): TGTGCCAGCAGTCCCTTGGGGGGCTCTGGGTGGGATACGCAGTATTTT. Translating gives CASSPLGGSGWDTQYF.

This clonotype was observed many times. The chain carries TRBV13 and TRBJ2-7; 8 bases match TRBD2. Losses at the gene ends were 3 bases for V and 4 bases for J; bases not matched to a gene: 5. CDR3 length: 14 residues. Germline V gene sequence: CDR1 PRHDT, CDR2 FYEKMQ (reference sequence). DNA of the CDR3: TGTGCCAGCAGCTTGAGCGGGAGTTTGTACGAGCAGTACTTC. Protein: CASSLSGSLYEQYF. The complete variable domain, with remaining parts taken from reference TRBV13 and TRBJ2-7, reads AAGVIQSPRHLIKEKRETATLKCYPIPRHDTVYWYQQGPGQDPQFLISFYEKMQSDKGSIPDRFSAQQFSDYHSELNMSSLELGDSALYFCASSLSGSLYEQYFGPGTRLTVT.

There are many counts of this clonotype. V gene TRBV12-3 or TRBV12-4 combines with J gene TRBJ2-7; D unresolved. The germline V and J ends were trimmed by 6 bases and 10 bases, with 13 bases remaining between them. The CDR3 loop spans 11 amino acids. CDR3 DNA sequence: TGTGCCAGCAGCCCAGACATCACCCAGTACTTC. This sequence encodes CASSPDITQYF.

This clonotype was seen a single time. This may be a read error: a much more frequent sequence differs by one nucleotide. The chain recombines TRBV27 with TRBJ1-6; D unclear. The germline gives CDR1 MNHEY, CDR2 SMNVEV (reference sequence). The CDR3 extends over 13 amino acids. CDR3 nucleotide sequence: TGTGCCAACAGTTTATCGAGTGGCTCACCCCTCCACTTT. It translates to CANSLSSGSPLHF.

Details on this clonotype: A read error is likely, as this CDR3 ends without the conserved phenylalanine or tryptophan. The rearrangement links TRBV7-9 to TRBJ2-7, with unresolved D. The ends were cut back, 5 bases at V and 5 bases at J, with 16 bases in the middle. There are 14 residues in the CDR3. The V gene's germline CDR1 is SEHNR and CDR2 FQNEAQ (reference sequence). DNA of the CDR3: TGTGCCAGCAGCAAACCTGGGAACTCGGACGAGCAGTACTCC. This codes for CASSKPGNSDEQYS.

This clonotype showed up just a few times. The chain recombines TRBV5-6 with TRBJ2-1, with a tentative D call TRBD2 (5 bases). Per germline, CDR1 SGHDT and CDR2 YYEEEE. This CDR3 is built from 15 residues. V lost 0 bases and J 0 bases, leaving 7 bases between the germline ends. The CDR3 sequence is CASSLGGASYNEQFF. The DNA of the CDR3 is TGTGCCAGCAGCTTGGGGGGAGCCTCCTACAATGAGCAGTTCTTC.

This clonotype was detected only a few times. The rearrangement uses TRBV13 and TRBJ2-7; D not certain. CDR1 and CDR2 (germline): PRHDT, FYEKMQ (reference sequence). Trimming took 0 bases from V and 6 from J, leaving 9 bases between them. This CDR3 has 13 amino acids. CDR3 residues: CASSLGRSGEQYF. CDR3 nucleotides: TGTGCCAGCAGCTTAGGTCGGTCCGGCGAGCAGTACTTC.

This clonotype occurred a few times. CDR3 bases: TGTGCCAGCAGTTTTGGACCGGGACGTAATAATTCACCCCTCCACTTT. It encodes CASSFGPGRNNSPLHF. The chain recombines TRBV28 with TRBJ1-6; D may be TRBD1 (5 bases). Trimming removed 3 bases from V and 5 bases from J, with 14 bases in between. Per the germline V gene, CDR1 is MDHEN and CDR2 is SYDVKM. The CDR3 length is 16 residues. Drawing the rest from reference TRBV28 and TRBJ1-6, the complete variable domain is DVKVTQSSRYLVKRTGEKVFLECVQDMDHENMFWYRQDPGLGLRLIYFSYDVKMKEKGDIPEGYSVSREKKERFSLILESASTNQTSMYLCASSFGPGRNNSPLHFGNGTRLTVT.

This clonotype showed up many times. The chain joins TRBV5-4 to TRBJ2-7; tentatively, D is TRBD2 (5 bases). Germline loops: CDR1 SGHNT, CDR2 YYREEE (reference sequence). The V end lost 2 bases, the J end lost 6 bases, and 15 bases lay between the germline ends. The CDR3 has 14 amino acids. The CDR3 sequence: CASSFGSSGFEQYF. In DNA, the CDR3 is TGTGCCAGCAGCTTTGGAAGTTCGGGGTTCGAGCAGTACTTC.

This clonotype was picked up many times. The chain couples TRBV6-2 or TRBV6-3 to TRBJ2-7, with TRBD1 as a possible D gene (6 bases). The CDR3 length is 17 residues. V lost 5 bases and J 3 bases, leaving 23 bases between the germline ends. The V gene's germline CDR1 is MNHEY and CDR2 SVGEGT. For the CDR3, the DNA is TGTGCCAGCAGTCTCCTCCCGGGACAACACTTGCACTACGAGCAGTACTTC. This translates into CASSLLPGQHLHYEQYF.

This clonotype has a count of ten or more. The chain uses TRBV27 and TRBJ2-1, with D perhaps TRBD1 (5 bases). The germline V and J ends were trimmed by 6 bases and 2 bases, with 5 bases remaining between them. The CDR3 consists of 12 residues. Germline lookup yields CDR1 MNHEY and CDR2 SMNVEV (reference sequence). The CDR3 region is CASRDTYNEQFF. DNA of the CDR3: TGTGCCAGCAGGGACACCTACAATGAGCAGTTCTTC.

At least ten counts were recorded for this clonotype. The chain combines TRBV9 with TRBJ2-7, with TRBD2 matching over 7 bases. The germline CDR1 and CDR2 sequences are SGDLS and YYNGEE. The CDR3 runs to 15 residues. The junction had 6 bases not matched to a gene; V was cut back by 0 bases and J by 3 bases. The CDR3 DNA reads as TGTGCCAGCAGCGTAGAGGAGGGAGGGGACTACGAGCAGTACTTC. This translates into CASSVEEGGDYEQYF. The entire variable domain, with the rest obtained from reference TRBV9 and TRBJ2-7, is as follows: DSGVTQTPKHLITATGQRVTLRCSPRSGDLSVYWYQQSLDQGLQFLIQYYNGEERAKGNILERFSAQQFPDLHSELNLSSLELGDSALYFCASSVEEGGDYEQYFGPGTRLTVT.

In DNA, the CDR3 is TGTGCCAGCGGCCGGTACAATGAGCAGTTCTTC. Translation gives CASGRYNEQFF. This chain joins TRBV6-2 or TRBV6-3 and TRBJ2-1; no clear D gene. The CDR3 sequence is 11 residues long. V was trimmed by 8 bases and J by 4 bases, leaving 6 bases between them. In germline, CDR1 is MNHEY, CDR2 SVGEGT.

This clonotype was detected only a few times. A much larger clonotype is one base distant, so this may be a read error. V usage is TRBV12-3 or TRBV12-4 and J usage is TRBJ1-4; possibly TRBD1 for D (6 bases). There are 11 residues in the CDR3. CDR3 sequence reads: CAGSLGGPVHF. For the CDR3, the DNA is TGTGCCGGCAGTTTAGGGGGGCCGGTGCATTTT.

In this sample, this clonotype is medium-sized. This sequence joins TRBV28 and TRBJ2-7; D may be TRBD2 (5 bases). V was pared by 6 bases and J by 7 bases, with 25 bases between. The germline gives CDR1 MDHEN, CDR2 SYDVKM. This CDR3 has 16 residues. CDR3 in DNA: TGTGCCAGCAGAAGGAACAAACTCCCCTCGGGAAAAGAGCAGTACTTC. It is translated as CASRRNKLPSGKEQYF.

The chain carries TRBV15 and TRBJ2-4; D possibly corresponds to TRBD1 (5 bases). Germline V gene sequence: CDR1 LNHNV, CDR2 YYDKDF (reference sequence). The V and J ends lost 0 bases and 0 bases respectively, with 6 bases between them. The CDR3 loop spans 15 amino acids. CDR3 nucleotides: TGTGCCACCAGCAGAGAAGACAGAGCCAAAAACATTCAGTACTTC. Translated, it gives CATSREDRAKNIQYF.